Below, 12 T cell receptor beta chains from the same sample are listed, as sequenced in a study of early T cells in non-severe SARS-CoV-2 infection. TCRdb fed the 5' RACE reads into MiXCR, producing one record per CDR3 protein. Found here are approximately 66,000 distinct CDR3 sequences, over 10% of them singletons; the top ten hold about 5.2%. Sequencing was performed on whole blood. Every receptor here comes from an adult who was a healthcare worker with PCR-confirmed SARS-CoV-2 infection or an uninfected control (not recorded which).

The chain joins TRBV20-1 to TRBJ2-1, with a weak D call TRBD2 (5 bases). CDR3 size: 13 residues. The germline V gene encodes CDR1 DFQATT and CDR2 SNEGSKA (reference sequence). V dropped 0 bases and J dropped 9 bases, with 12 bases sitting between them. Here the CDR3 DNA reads TGCAGTGCTAGAGAATCCAGAGGAGGTGAGCAGTTCTTC. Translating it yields CSARESRGGEQFF.

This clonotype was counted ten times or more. The CDR3 DNA follows: TGTGCCAGCAGCAGTCCACAGGGGGCGCGGGCAGATACGCAGTATTTT. Translation gives CASSSPQGARADTQYF. V and J are TRBV5-5 and TRBJ2-3, with 9 bases identical to TRBD1. The CDR3 is made up of 16 amino acids. The ends lost 4 bases at V and 4 bases at J; junction bases unmatched: 10. CDR1 is SGHKS, CDR2 YYEKEE, per germline (reference sequence).

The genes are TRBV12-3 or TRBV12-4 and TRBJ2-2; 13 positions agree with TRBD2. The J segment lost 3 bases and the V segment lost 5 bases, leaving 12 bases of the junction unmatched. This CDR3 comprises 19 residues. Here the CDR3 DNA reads TGTGCCAGCAGTGTCGTCCCGCCGGGACTAGCGGGGTACACCGGGGAGCTGTTTTTT. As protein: CASSVVPPGLAGYTGELFF.

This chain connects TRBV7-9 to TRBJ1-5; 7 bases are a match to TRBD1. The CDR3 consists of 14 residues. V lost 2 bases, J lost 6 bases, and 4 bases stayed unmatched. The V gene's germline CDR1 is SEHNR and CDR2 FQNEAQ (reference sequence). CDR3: CASSLSQGGQPQHF. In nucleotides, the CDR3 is TGTGCCAGCAGCTTATCCCAGGGGGGTCAGCCCCAGCATTTT.

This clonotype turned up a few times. This CDR3 is CASSEGGSETQYF. CDR3 nucleotide sequence: TGTGCCAGCAGCGAAGGAGGTTCTGAGACCCAGTACTTC. The chain carries TRBV9 and TRBJ2-5, with a tentative D call TRBD2 (5 bases). Germline V gives CDR1 SGDLS, CDR2 YYNGEE. Deletions cut 3 bases from V and 5 bases from J, with 11 bases between. The CDR3 loop spans 13 amino acids.

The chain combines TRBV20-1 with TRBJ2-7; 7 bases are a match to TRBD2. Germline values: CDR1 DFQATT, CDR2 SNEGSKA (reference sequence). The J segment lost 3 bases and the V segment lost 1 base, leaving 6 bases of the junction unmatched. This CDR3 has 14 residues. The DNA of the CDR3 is TGCAGTGCTAGAGGTCAGGGAGGGCTCTACGAGCAGTACTTC. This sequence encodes CSARGQGGLYEQYF.

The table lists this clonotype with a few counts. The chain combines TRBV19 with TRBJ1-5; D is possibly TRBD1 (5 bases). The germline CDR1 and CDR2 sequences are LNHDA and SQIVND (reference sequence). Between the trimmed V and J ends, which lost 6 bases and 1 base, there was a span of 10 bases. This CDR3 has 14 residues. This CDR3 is CASSLGRSNQPQHF. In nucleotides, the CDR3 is TGTGCCAGTAGCCTGGGACGGAGCAATCAGCCCCAGCATTTT. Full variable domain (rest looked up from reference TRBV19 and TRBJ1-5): DGGITQSPKYLFRKEGQNVTLSCEQNLNHDAMYWYRQDPGQGLRLIYYSQIVNDFQKGDIAEGYSVSREKKESFPLTVTSAQKNPTAFYLCASSLGRSNQPQHFGDGTRLSIL.

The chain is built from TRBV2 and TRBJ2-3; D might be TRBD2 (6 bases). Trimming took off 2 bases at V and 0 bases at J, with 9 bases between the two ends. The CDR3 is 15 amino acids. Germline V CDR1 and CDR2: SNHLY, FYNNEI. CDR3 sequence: CASSELRGSTDTQYF. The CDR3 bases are TGTGCCAGCAGTGAATTGCGGGGTAGCACAGATACGCAGTATTTT.

DNA of the CDR3: TGTGCCAGTAGTATGGGTAGCGGGGTCTACAATGAGCAGTTCTTC. Translating it yields CASSMGSGVYNEQFF. The J gene is TRBJ2-1, the V gene TRBV19; 8 nucleotides line up with TRBD2. The V and J ends lost 3 bases and 3 bases, in that order; junction bases with no gene match: 4. Germline loops: CDR1 LNHDA, CDR2 SQIVND (reference sequence). The CDR3 is 15 amino acids.

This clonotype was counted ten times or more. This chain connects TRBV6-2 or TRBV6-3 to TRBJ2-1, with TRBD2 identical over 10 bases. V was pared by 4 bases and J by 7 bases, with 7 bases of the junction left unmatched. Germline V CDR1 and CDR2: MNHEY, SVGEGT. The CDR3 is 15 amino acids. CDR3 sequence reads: CASSFLAGVRNEQFF. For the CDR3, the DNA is TGTGCCAGCAGTTTCCTAGCGGGAGTGAGGAATGAGCAGTTCTTC.

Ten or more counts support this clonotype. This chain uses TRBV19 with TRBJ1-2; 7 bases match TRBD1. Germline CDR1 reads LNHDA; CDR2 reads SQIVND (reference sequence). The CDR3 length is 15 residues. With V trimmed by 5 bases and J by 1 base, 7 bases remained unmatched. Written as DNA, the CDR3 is TGTGCCAGTAGTTCCCGGGACAGAGTTAACTATGGCTACACCTTC. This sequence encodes CASSSRDRVNYGYTF. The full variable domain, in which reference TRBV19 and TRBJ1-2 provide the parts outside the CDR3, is DGGITQSPKYLFRKEGQNVTLSCEQNLNHDAMYWYRQDPGQGLRLIYYSQIVNDFQKGDIAEGYSVSREKKESFPLTVTSAQKNPTAFYLCASSSRDRVNYGYTFGSGTRLTVV.

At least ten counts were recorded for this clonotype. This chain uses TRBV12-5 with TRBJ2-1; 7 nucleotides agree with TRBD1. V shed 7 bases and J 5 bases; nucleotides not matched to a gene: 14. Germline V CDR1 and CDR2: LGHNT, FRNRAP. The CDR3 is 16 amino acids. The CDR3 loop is CASAPRRDSTNNEQFF. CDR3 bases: TGTGCTAGTGCCCCGCGCCGGGACAGCACCAACAATGAGCAGTTCTTC.